This T cell receptor beta chain stems from a study of T-cell reconstitution after alpha-beta-depleted transplantation in children. TCRbeta library construction was performed incorporating unique molecular identifiers. TCRdb fed the PCR reads into MiXCR, producing one record per CDR3 protein. The sample has 440,000 or so distinct CDR3 sequences, over 40% seen once. The source material was PBMCs, sampled before TCRalphabeta/CD19-depleted stem cell transplant. This receptor was identified in a girl aged 2 to 9 with aplastic anemia, due to receive a stem cell transplant.

CDR3 region: CASSVSMGIYNEQFF. The CDR3, as DNA: TGTGCCAGCAGCGTAAGCATGGGCATCTACAATGAGCAGTTCTTC. The genes are TRBV9 and TRBJ2-1; D uncertain. The CDR3 runs to 15 residues. Germline V gives CDR1 SGDLS, CDR2 YYNGEE. V lost 1 base to trimming and J lost 3 bases, with 11 bases between them.